The 17 T cell receptor beta chains in this list originate from one sample, sequenced in a study of cytomegalovirus exposure and HLA in healthy donors. The PCR ran on 60 Vbeta and 13 Jbeta primers. The protocol was immunoSEQ multiplex PCR, while the TCRdb copy is restricted to in-frame clones and leaves out a portion. This table holds tens of thousands of clones, more than 70% found once. The sample consisted of PBMCs. The source of these receptors is a man aged 25 to 40 in good health and CMV-seropositive.

This chain links TRBV7-3 with TRBJ1-1, with D perhaps matching TRBD1 (6 bases). Trimming left V 4 bases short and J 2 bases short, with 11 bases between. Germline CDR1 reads SGHTA; CDR2 reads FQGTGA. This CDR3 has 14 residues. In DNA, the CDR3 is TGTGCCAGCAGCTCCGGACAGTTTAACACTGAAGCTTTCTTT. Translated, it gives CASSSGQFNTEAFF.

J is TRBJ1-2 and V is TRBV6-1, with TRBD1 as a possible D gene (6 bases). The CDR3 has 16 residues. Trimming removed 0 bases at V and 4 bases at J, with 15 bases between. Germline V gene data show CDR1 as MNHNS and CDR2 as SASEGT. The CDR3, as DNA: TGTGCCAGCAGTGAAGCGCTTCGGACAGTTTTCTATGGCTACACCTTC. Residues: CASSEALRTVFYGYTF.

The chain's CDR3 is CASSKGLAETNEQFF. The DNA for the CDR3 is TGTGCCAGCAGCAAGGGACTAGCGGAAACCAATGAGCAGTTCTTC. The chain couples TRBV7-2 to TRBJ2-1; the match to TRBD2 covers 11 bases. Germline V gives CDR1 SGHTA, CDR2 FQGNSA. The CDR3 is made up of 15 amino acids. The ends lost 5 bases at V and 6 bases at J; junction bases unmatched: 6.

This clone appeared a single time. The chain couples TRBV18 to TRBJ2-2; tentative D call: TRBD2 (5 bases). V lost 0 bases and J lost 3, with 5 bases in between. There are 14 residues in the CDR3. Germline V gene sequence: CDR1 KGHSH, CDR2 LQKENI. For the CDR3, the DNA is TGTGCCAGCTCACCACCGGAGGACACCGGGGAGCTGTTTTTT. Protein: CASSPPEDTGELFF.

The chain combines TRBV7-9 with TRBJ2-7, with D possibly being TRBD2 (6 bases). The V end was cut by 5 bases, the J end by 5 bases, with 19 bases between. The length of the CDR3 is 15 residues. The germline gives CDR1 SEHNR, CDR2 FQNEAQ (reference sequence). The CDR3 DNA reads as TGTGCCAGCAGCGCCCGGGGGTCGATGGCCCACGAGCAGTACTTC. This codes for CASSARGSMAHEQYF.

This chain uses TRBV19 with TRBJ2-5; 7 bases are shared with TRBD1. The V and J ends lost 2 bases and 9 bases, in that order; junction bases with no gene match: 12. CDR3 size: 15 residues. Looked up from germline, CDR1 is LNHDA and CDR2 is SQIVND (reference sequence). The chain's CDR3 is CASSIRNRGTEAQYF. CDR3 bases: TGTGCCAGTAGTATAAGAAACAGGGGTACCGAGGCCCAGTACTTC.

The chain uses TRBV19 and TRBJ2-5, with 8 positions matching TRBD1. The CDR3 sequence is 15 residues long. Germline values: CDR1 LNHDA, CDR2 SQIVND (reference sequence). J lost 2 bases, V lost 0 bases, and 2 bases had no gene match. DNA of the CDR3: TGTGCCAGTAGTATAGATACAGGGGGGCAAGAGACCCAGTACTTC. Protein sequence: CASSIDTGGQETQYF.

The chain employs TRBV28 and TRBJ1-5, with TRBD1 as a possible D gene (5 bases). This CDR3 is built from 11 residues. Germline-derived CDR1 and CDR2 are MDHEN and SYDVKM. Trimming cost V 7 bases and J 15 bases, with 16 bases left between them. The CDR3 sequence is CASNQAGQGHF. The CDR3 DNA reads as TGTGCCAGCAATCAAGCTGGGCAGGGGCATTTT.

This rearrangement joins TRBV19 to TRBJ1-5; D not certain. Germline-derived CDR1 and CDR2 are LNHDA and SQIVND (reference sequence). The ends were cut back, 7 bases at V and 7 bases at J, with 14 bases in the middle. There are 13 residues in the CDR3. CDR3 protein: CASNWDTGQPQHF. The CDR3 nucleotides read TGTGCCAGTAATTGGGATACGGGGCAGCCCCAGCATTTT.

The chain links TRBV19 to TRBJ1-5; D unresolved. The CDR3 covers 12 residues. Trimming pared 6 bases from V and 7 bases from J, leaving 10 bases between. CDR1 is LNHDA, CDR2 SQIVND, per germline (reference sequence). The CDR3 nucleotides read TGTGCCAGTAGAGATCGGTACCAGCCCCAGCATTTT. Translating it yields CASRDRYQPQHF.

This chain uses TRBV6-1 with TRBJ1-1; no definite D call. Deletions cut 2 bases from V and 1 base from J, with 5 bases between. Germline V gives CDR1 MNHNS, CDR2 SASEGT. This CDR3 comprises 13 residues. This CDR3 is CASSESSNTEAFF. The CDR3 coding sequence is TGTGCCAGCAGTGAAAGCTCGAACACTGAAGCTTTCTTT.

The chain has TRBV6-6 and TRBJ2-7; 9 bases fit TRBD2. V trimming: 0 bases; J trimming: 5 bases; junction bases outside the gene matches: 8. The CDR3 contains 16 residues. Germline V gene lookup returns CDR1 MNHNY and CDR2 SVGAGI (reference sequence). This chain's CDR3 is CASSYSGAGGPDEQYF. CDR3 DNA sequence: TGTGCCAGCAGTTACTCGGGGGCGGGAGGGCCGGACGAGCAGTACTTC.

This sequence joins TRBV15 and TRBJ2-7; 9 bases are a match to TRBD1. V trimming: 5 bases; J trimming: 1 base; junction bases outside the gene matches: 6. CDR3 length equals 15 residues. Germline values: CDR1 LNHNV, CDR2 YYDKDF (reference sequence). CDR3 in DNA: TGTGCCACCAGCGGTGGAGGGACAGGGTCCTACGAGCAGTACTTC. Its translation is CATSGGGTGSYEQYF. Variable domain in full (rest from reference TRBV15 and TRBJ2-7): DAMVIQNPRYQVTQFGKPVTLSCSQTLNHNVMYWYQQKSSQAPKLLFHYYDKDFNNEADTPDNFQSRRPNTSFCFLDIRSPGLGDTAMYLCATSGGGTGSYEQYFGPGTRLTVT.

J is TRBJ1-1 and V is TRBV7-2; D not certain. This CDR3 comprises 13 residues. The V end was cut by 0 bases, the J end by 3 bases, with 5 bases between. CDR1 and CDR2 from the germline V gene are SGHTA and FQGNSA. The CDR3 DNA reads as TGTGCCAGCAGCTTAGCGAGGCACACTGAAGCTTTCTTT. Translated, it gives CASSLARHTEAFF.

The chain combines TRBV5-4 with TRBJ1-1; D uncertain. The CDR3 spans 14 residues. From germline, CDR1 is SGHNT and CDR2 YYREEE (reference sequence). V dropped 0 bases and J dropped 1 base, with 7 bases sitting between them. CDR3 loop: CASSLVAGNTEAFF. CDR3 nucleotides: TGTGCCAGCAGCTTGGTGGCAGGGAACACTGAAGCTTTCTTT.

The chain joins TRBV28 to TRBJ1-1; D is unclear. In germline, CDR1 is MDHEN, CDR2 SYDVKM. The V end lost 2 bases, the J end lost 4 bases, and 14 bases lay between the germline ends. This CDR3 contains 15 residues. For the CDR3, the DNA is TGTGCCAGCAGTTTAAGCGGGTTTAGAGGCACTGAAGCTTTCTTT. Its translation: CASSLSGFRGTEAFF.

The J gene is TRBJ2-3, the V gene TRBV9, with D possibly being TRBD2 (5 bases). Trimming pared 3 bases from V and 0 bases from J, leaving 14 bases between. Germline V CDR1 and CDR2: SGDLS, YYNGEE. The CDR3 runs 16 residues. CDR3 sequence (DNA): TGTGCCAGCAGCGCAGGAGGCAGCCCTAGCACAGATACGCAGTATTTT. This gives the protein CASSAGGSPSTDTQYF. The full variable domain, rest sourced from reference TRBV9 and TRBJ2-3, is DSGVTQTPKHLITATGQRVTLRCSPRSGDLSVYWYQQSLDQGLQFLIQYYNGEERAKGNILERFSAQQFPDLHSELNLSSLELGDSALYFCASSAGGSPSTDTQYFGPGTRLTVL.